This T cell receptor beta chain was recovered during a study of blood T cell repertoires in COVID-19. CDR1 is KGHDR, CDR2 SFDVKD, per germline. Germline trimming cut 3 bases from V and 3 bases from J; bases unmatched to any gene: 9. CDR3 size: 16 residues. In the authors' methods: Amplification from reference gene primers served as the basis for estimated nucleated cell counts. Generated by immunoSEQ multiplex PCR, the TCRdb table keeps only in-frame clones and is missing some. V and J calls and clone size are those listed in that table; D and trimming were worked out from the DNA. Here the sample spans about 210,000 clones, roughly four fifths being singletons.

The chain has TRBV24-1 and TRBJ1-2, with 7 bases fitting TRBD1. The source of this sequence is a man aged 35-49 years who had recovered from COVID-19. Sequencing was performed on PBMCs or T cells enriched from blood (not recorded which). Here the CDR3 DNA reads TGTGCCACCAGTGATCCCGACAGGGATTTGGACTATGGCTACACCTTC. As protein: CATSDPDRDLDYGYTF.